What follows are 12 T cell receptor beta chains derived from one specimen sequenced in a study of OX40 agonist ivuxolimab in advanced cancers. The protocol was immunoSEQ multiplex PCR, while the TCRdb copy is restricted to in-frame clones and leaves out a portion. The sample has about 48,000 clones; approximately 80% are singletons. The material sequenced was CD4+ or CD8+ T cells sorted from blood, taken in a trial of the OX40 agonist ivuxolimab. The source is an adult with an advanced solid tumor such as melanoma, head and neck, liver or kidney cancer.

CDR3: CASSAERGGRDSSSYEQYV. For the CDR3, the DNA is TGTGCCAGCAGCGCCGAAAGGGGGGGCAGGGACTCTTCCTCCTACGAGCAGTACGTC. The chain couples TRBV9 to TRBJ2-7; TRBD2 is a possible D gene (7 bases). The V gene's germline CDR1 is SGDLS and CDR2 YYNGEE. This CDR3 has 19 residues. With 3 bases removed from V and 0 bases from J, the gap between germline ends came to 25 bases.

The rearrangement links TRBV7-3 to TRBJ2-1; D remains ambiguous. Germline CDR1 is SGHTA and CDR2 is FQGTGA. This CDR3 is 14 amino acids long. V was pared by 6 bases and J by 3 bases, with 12 bases between. CDR3 sequence reads: CASSQSGNYNEQFF. CDR3 nucleotides: TGTGCCAGCAGTCAGAGTGGGAACTACAATGAGCAGTTCTTC. The full variable domain, completed using reference TRBV7-3 and TRBJ2-1, is GAGVSQTPSNKVTEKGKYVELRCDPISGHTALYWYRQSLGQGPEFLIYFQGTGAADDSGLPNDRFFAVRPEGSVSTLKIQRTERGDSAVYLCASSQSGNYNEQFFGPGTRLTVL.

The chain combines TRBV2 with TRBJ2-5; D is ambiguous. V lost 3 bases, J lost 0 bases, and 8 bases lay in between. The CDR3 contains 14 residues. Germline values: CDR1 SNHLY, CDR2 FYNNEI. The CDR3 DNA follows: TGTGCCAGCAGTGAGTTAACAGACCAAGAGACCCAGTACTTC. It encodes CASSELTDQETQYF.

The chain recombines TRBV21-1 with TRBJ2-6; the listed D gene, TRBD2, was not tested against the DNA. TRBV21-1 is a pseudogene. The CDR3 has 15 residues. CDR3 region: CASTRRDSGANVLTF. The CDR3 DNA follows: TGTGCCAGCACCCGGCGGGACTCTGGGGCCAACGTCCTGACTTTC.

Here the CDR3 DNA reads TGTGCCAGCAGCCGGGGGCGGGCCCAAGAGACCCAGTACTTC. It encodes CASSRGRAQETQYF. The V and J genes are TRBV7-3 and TRBJ2-5; tentatively, D is TRBD1 or TRBD2 (6 bases each). Germline V gene data show CDR1 as SGHTA and CDR2 as FQGTGA. This CDR3 is built from 14 residues. V lost 5 bases and J 1 base, leaving 11 bases between the germline ends.

This sequence joins TRBV28 and TRBJ2-1; the match to TRBD2 covers 10 bases. The CDR3 consists of 20 residues. The germline CDR1 and CDR2 sequences are MDHEN and SYDVKM. The V gene end was trimmed by 5 bases and the J gene end by 1 base; junction bases not matched to a gene: 17. CDR3 loop: CASSPPAHLLAGSSYNEQFF. CDR3 nucleotide sequence: TGTGCCAGCAGTCCTCCCGCCCATCTACTAGCGGGAAGTTCCTACAATGAGCAGTTCTTC.

The chain has TRBV4-2 and TRBJ2-3; 9 positions match TRBD2. V was pared by 5 bases and J by 5 bases, with 11 bases of the junction left unmatched. Per germline, CDR1 LGHNA and CDR2 YNFKEQ. This CDR3 has 16 residues. The CDR3 reads CASSAQLAGPIDTQYF. Written as DNA, the CDR3 is TGTGCCAGCAGCGCACAACTAGCGGGTCCAATAGATACGCAGTATTTT.

The V and J genes are TRBV6-6 and TRBJ2-4; 8 nucleotides align to TRBD2. The J segment lost 2 bases and the V segment lost 9 bases, leaving 9 bases of the junction unmatched. The CDR3 is 15 residues long. The germline CDR1 and CDR2 sequences are MNHNY and SVGAGI (reference sequence). As DNA, the CDR3 is TGTGCCAGTCGGGAGGGGGTCGTGACCAAAAACATTCAGTACTTC. Translating it yields CASREGVVTKNIQYF.

The J gene is TRBJ2-7, the V gene TRBV21-1; TRBD1, as called in the table, went unchecked against the DNA. TRBV21-1 is reported as a pseudogene. CDR3 length: 17 residues. In DNA, the CDR3 is TGTGCCAGCAGCAAATCCCCCGGGACAGGGGGCATCTACGAGCAGTACGTC. Its translation is CASSKSPGTGGIYEQYV.

The J gene is TRBJ2-7, the V gene TRBV28, with 10 positions matching TRBD2. The CDR3 spans 16 residues. J gave up 4 bases and V 9 bases, and 15 bases lay outside the gene matches. Per the germline V gene, CDR1 is MDHEN and CDR2 is SYDVKM. CDR3 amino acids: CASPEGELAGSYEQYF. CDR3 bases: TGTGCCAGTCCTGAGGGAGAACTAGCGGGATCATACGAGCAGTACTTC.

The J gene is TRBJ1-1, the V gene TRBV2; D may be TRBD1 (5 bases). Germline V gene sequence: CDR1 SNHLY, CDR2 FYNNEI. The V end lost 6 bases, the J end lost 1 base, and 27 bases lay between the germline ends. The CDR3 has 19 amino acids. CDR3 amino acids: CASRPRQFGPLSGNTEAFF. As DNA, the CDR3 is TGTGCCAGCAGGCCAAGACAGTTCGGGCCGCTGTCGGGGAACACTGAAGCTTTCTTT.

The gene calls are TRBV6-5 and TRBJ2-3; D is unclear. The CDR3 is 12 amino acids. Germline V gene sequence: CDR1 MNHEY, CDR2 SVGAGI. V lost 5 bases and J 6 bases, leaving 9 bases between the germline ends. CDR3: CASSTSWDTQYF. CDR3 sequence (DNA): TGTGCCAGCAGTACCAGCTGGGATACGCAGTATTTT.